This T cell receptor beta chain stems from a study of shared clonotypes between healthy human individuals. About the study: The cohort had two women and three men, ages 18 to 49. Each donor's CD4 naive and CD4 memory cells filled three plates apiece, CD8 naive two, and CD8 memory one.

Both subsets, CD45RA+ naive and CD45RA-negative memory, were split from the CD4+ cells. As for this clone: Its cognate antigen is unknown.

Generated by immunoSEQ multiplex PCR, the TCRdb table keeps only in-frame clones and is missing some. Among over a million clones listed, about 98.5% were seen once. General study points: Estimated richness values were generally larger in naive subsets than in memory subsets.

The sequenced sample was naive CD4+ T cells sorted from blood. As to subset: CD45RA+ positively selected. The sequence was collected from a man aged 25-40 years in good health.

In DNA, the CDR3 is TGTGCCAGCAGTGAAGGGGAAACTCAGCCCCAGCATTTT. This translates into CASSEGETQPQHF. The chain has TRBV2 and TRBJ1-5; unclear D gene. V shed 1 base and J shed 6 bases, with 7 bases lying between them. The CDR3 sequence is 13 residues long. Germline assignment: CDR1 SNHLY and CDR2 FYNNEI. The variable domain in full, completed from reference TRBV2 and TRBJ1-5, reads EPEVTQTPSHQVTQMGQEVILRCVPISNHLYFYWYRQILGQKVEFLVSFYNNEISEKSEIFDDQFSVERPDGSNFTLKIRSTKLEDSAMYFCASSEGETQPQHFGDGTRLSIL.